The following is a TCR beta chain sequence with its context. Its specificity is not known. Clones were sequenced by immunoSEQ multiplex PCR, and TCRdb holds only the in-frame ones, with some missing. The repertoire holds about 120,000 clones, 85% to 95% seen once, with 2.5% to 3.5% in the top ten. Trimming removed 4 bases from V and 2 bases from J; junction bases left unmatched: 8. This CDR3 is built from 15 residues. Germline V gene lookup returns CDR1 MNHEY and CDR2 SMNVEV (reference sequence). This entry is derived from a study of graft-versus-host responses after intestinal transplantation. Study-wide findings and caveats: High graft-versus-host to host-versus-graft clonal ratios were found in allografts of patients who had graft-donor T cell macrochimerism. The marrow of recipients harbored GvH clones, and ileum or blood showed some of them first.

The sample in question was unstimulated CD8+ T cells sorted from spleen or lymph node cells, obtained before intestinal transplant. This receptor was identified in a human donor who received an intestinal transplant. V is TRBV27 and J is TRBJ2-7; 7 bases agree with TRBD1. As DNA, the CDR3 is TGTGCCAGCAGTTCCCCCGGGACAGATGCCTACGAGCAGTACTTC. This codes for CASSSPGTDAYEQYF.